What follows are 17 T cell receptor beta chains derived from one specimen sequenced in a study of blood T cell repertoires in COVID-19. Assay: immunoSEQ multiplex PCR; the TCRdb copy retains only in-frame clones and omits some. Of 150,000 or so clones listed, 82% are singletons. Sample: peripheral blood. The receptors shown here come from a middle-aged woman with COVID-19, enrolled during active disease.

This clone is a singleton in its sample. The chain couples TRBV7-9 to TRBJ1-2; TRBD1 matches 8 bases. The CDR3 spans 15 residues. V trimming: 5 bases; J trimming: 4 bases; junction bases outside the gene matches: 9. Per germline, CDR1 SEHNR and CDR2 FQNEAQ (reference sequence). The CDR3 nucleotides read TGTGCCAGCAGCGCAGGACAGGGCCATCTCTATGGCTACACCTTC. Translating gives CASSAGQGHLYGYTF.

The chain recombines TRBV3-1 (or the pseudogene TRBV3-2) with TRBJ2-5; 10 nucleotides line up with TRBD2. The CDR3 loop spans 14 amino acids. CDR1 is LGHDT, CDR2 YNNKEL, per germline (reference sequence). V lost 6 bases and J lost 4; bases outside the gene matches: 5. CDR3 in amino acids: CASRSRTSGETQYF. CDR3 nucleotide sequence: TGTGCCAGCAGGTCCCGGACTAGCGGAGAGACCCAGTACTTC.

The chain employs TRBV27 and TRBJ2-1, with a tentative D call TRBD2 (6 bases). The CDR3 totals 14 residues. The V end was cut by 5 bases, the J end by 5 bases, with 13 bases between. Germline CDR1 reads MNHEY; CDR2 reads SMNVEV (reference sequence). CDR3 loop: CASSPLTSNNEQFF. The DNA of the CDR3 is TGTGCCAGCAGTCCGTTGACTAGTAACAATGAGCAGTTCTTC.

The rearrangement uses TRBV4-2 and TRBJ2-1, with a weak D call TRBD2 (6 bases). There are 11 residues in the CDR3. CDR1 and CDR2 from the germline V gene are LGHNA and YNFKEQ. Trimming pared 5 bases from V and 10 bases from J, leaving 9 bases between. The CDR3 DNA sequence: TGTGCCAGCAGCAACGGGGGAGAGCAGTTCTTC. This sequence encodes CASSNGGEQFF.

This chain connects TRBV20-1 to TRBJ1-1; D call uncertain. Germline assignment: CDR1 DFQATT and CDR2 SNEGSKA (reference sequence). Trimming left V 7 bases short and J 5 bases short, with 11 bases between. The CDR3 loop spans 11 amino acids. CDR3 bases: TGCAGTGTCAAACCGGGGACTGAAGCTTTCTTT. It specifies CSVKPGTEAFF.

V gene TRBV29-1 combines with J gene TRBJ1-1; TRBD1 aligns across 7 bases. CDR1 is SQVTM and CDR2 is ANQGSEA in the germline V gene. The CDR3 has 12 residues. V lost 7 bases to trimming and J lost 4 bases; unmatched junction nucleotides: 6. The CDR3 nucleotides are TGCAGCGAAACCACAGGGGTCACTGAAGCTTTCTTT. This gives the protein CSETTGVTEAFF.

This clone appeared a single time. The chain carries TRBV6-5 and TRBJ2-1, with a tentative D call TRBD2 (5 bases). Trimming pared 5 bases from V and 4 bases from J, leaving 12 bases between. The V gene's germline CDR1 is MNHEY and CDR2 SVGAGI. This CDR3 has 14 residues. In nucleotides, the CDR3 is TGTGCCAGCAGTCCAAGCGGAGAATACAATGAGCAGTTCTTC. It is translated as CASSPSGEYNEQFF.

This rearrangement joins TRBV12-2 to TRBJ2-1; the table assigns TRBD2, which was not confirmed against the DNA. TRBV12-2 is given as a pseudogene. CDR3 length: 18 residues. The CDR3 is CASRLGLQIPSSYNEQFF. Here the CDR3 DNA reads TGTGCAAGTCGCTTAGGACTGCAGATCCCTAGCTCCTACAATGAGCAGTTCTTC.

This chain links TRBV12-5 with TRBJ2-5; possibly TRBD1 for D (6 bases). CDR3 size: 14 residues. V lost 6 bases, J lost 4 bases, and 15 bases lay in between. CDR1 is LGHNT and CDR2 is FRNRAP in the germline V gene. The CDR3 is CASGHRELGETQYF. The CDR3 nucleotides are TGTGCTAGTGGACACAGGGAGCTAGGAGAGACCCAGTACTTC.

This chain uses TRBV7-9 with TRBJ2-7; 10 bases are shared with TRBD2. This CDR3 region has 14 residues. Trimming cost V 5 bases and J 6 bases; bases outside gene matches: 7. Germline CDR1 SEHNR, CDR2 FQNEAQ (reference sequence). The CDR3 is CASSPLAGGAEQYF. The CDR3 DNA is TGTGCCAGCAGCCCTTTAGCGGGAGGAGCCGAGCAGTACTTC. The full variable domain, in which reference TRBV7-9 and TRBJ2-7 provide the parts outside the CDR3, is DTGVSQNPRHKITKRGQNVTFRCDPISEHNRLYWYRQTLGQGPEFLTYFQNEAQLEKSRLLSDRFSAERPKGSFSTLEIQRTEQGDSAMYLCASSPLAGGAEQYFGPGTRLTVT.

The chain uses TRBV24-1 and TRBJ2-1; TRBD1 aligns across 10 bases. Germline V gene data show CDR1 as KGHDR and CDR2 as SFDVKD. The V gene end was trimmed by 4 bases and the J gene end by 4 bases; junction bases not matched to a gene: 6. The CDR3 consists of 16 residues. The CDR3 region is CATSEAGQGPYNEQFF. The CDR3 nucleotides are TGTGCCACCAGTGAAGCGGGACAGGGGCCGTACAATGAGCAGTTCTTC.

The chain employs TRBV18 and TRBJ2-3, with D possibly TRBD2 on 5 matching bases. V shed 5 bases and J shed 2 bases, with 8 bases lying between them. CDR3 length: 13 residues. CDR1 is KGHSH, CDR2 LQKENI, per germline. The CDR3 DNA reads TGTGCCAGCTCAACGGGGAACACAGATACGCAGTATTTT. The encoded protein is CASSTGNTDTQYF.

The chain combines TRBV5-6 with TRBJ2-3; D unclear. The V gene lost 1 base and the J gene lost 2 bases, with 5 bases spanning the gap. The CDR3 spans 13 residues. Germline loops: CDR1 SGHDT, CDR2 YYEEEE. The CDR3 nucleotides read TGTGCCAGCAGCTTGCTGTCCACAGATACGCAGTATTTT. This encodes CASSLLSTDTQYF.

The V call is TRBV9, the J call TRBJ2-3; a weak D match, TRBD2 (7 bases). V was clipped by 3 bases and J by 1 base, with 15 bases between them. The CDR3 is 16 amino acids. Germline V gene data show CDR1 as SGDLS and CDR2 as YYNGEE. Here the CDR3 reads CASSGGGGHRTDTQYF. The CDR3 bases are TGTGCCAGCAGCGGGGGCGGGGGACACCGCACAGATACGCAGTATTTT.

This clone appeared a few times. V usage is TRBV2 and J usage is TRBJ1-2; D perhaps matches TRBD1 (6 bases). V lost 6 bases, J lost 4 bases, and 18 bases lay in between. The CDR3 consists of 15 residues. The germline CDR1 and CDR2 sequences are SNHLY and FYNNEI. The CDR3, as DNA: TGTGCCAGCAGCTCCCGGACAGAATCCTTCTATGGCTACACCTTC. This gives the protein CASSSRTESFYGYTF.

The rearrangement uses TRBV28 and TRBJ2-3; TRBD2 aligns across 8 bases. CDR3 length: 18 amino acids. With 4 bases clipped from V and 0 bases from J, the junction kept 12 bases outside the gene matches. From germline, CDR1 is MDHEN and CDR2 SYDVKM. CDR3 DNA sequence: TGTGCCAGCAGTTCACACGACTTAGCGGGGCCCAGCACAGATACGCAGTATTTT. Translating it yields CASSSHDLAGPSTDTQYF.

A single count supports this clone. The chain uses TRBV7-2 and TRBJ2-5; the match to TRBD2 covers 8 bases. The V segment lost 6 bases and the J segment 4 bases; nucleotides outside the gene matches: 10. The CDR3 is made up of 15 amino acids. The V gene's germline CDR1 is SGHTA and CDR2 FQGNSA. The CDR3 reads CASRIHSGSSETQYF. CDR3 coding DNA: TGTGCCAGCAGGATACACAGCGGGAGTTCAGAGACCCAGTACTTC. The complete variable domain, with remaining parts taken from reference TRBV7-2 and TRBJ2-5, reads GAGVSQSPSNKVTEKGKDVELRCDPISGHTALYWYRQSLGQGLEFLIYFQGNSAPDKSGLPSDRFSAERTGGSVSTLTIQRTQQEDSAVYLCASRIHSGSSETQYFGPGTRLLVL.